A selection of T cell receptor beta chains follows, all from one sample in a study of blood T cell repertoires in COVID-19. Data came from immunoSEQ multiplex PCR; TCRdb stores just in-frame clones and leaves some out. The data show over 150,000 clones, 90% to 95% seen once. The sequencing input was peripheral blood. The receptor source for this set is a middle-aged man with acute or convalescent COVID-19. The CDR3 runs from the conserved cysteine through the conserved F or W. D genes are given only for firm matches. Expanded clones get a size class; other rows say once, few or many, or leave the size out.

TRBV27	TRBJ2-1	few	-	12	CASSSPYSEQFF	TGTGCCAGCAGTTCCCCTTACTCTGAGCAGTTCTTC
TRBV29-1	TRBJ2-2	once	-	13	CSALTANTGELFF	TGCAGCGCTTTGACAGCGAACACCGGGGAGCTGTTTTTT
TRBV18	TRBJ2-1	-	TRBD1	15	CASSPQTGGYNEQFF	TGTGCCAGCTCACCACAAACAGGGGGTTACAATGAGCAGTTCTTC
TRBV30	TRBJ1-4	-	TRBD1	13	CAWGGQGREKLFF	TGTGCCTGGGGGGGACAGGGTAGGGAAAAACTGTTTTTT
TRBV7-3	TRBJ2-1	-	TRBD1	15	CASSFTGTGDNEQFF	TGTGCCAGCAGCTTTACCGGGACAGGGGACAATGAGCAGTTCTTC
TRBV7-2	TRBJ2-2	-	-	16	CASSLSAGSVSGELFF	TGTGCCAGCAGCTTATCGGCGGGATCGGTCTCCGGGGAGCTGTTTTTT
TRBV19	TRBJ1-3	-	-	15	CASSIVRGYGNTIYF	TGTGCCAGTAGTATCGTCAGGGGTTATGGAAACACCATATATTTT
TRBV24-1	TRBJ2-2	-	TRBD1	18	CATSAAGGSRMNTGELFF	TGTGCCACCAGTGCGGCAGGGGGCTCCAGAATGAACACCGGGGAGCTGTTTTTT
TRBV27	TRBJ2-7	-	TRBD2	15	CASSPLAGGTYEQYF	TGTGCCAGCAGTCCACTAGCGGGAGGGACCTACGAGCAGTACTTC
TRBV24-1	TRBJ2-2	-	TRBD2	18	CATSDPAVAGGNTGELFF	TGTGCCACCAGTGATCCCGCTGTAGCGGGGGGGAACACCGGGGAGCTGTTTTTT
TRBV28	TRBJ1-4	once	TRBD1	14	CASSPGQGAEKLFF	TGTGCCAGCAGTCCGGGACAGGGGGCTGAAAAACTGTTTTTT
TRBV10-3	TRBJ2-3	-	-	13	CAIRRNLIDTQYF	TGTGCCATCAGGAGAAACTTGATAGATACGCAGTATTTT
TRBV7-2	TRBJ1-1	-	-	13	CASSSDRNTEAFF	TGTGCCAGCAGCTCAGACAGAAACACTGAAGCTTTCTTT
TRBV29-1	TRBJ2-7	-	-	11	CSVRGTYEQYF	TGCAGCGTACGGGGAACCTACGAGCAGTACTTC
TRBV7-9	TRBJ1-1	once	-	14	CASSLVQMLPEAFF	TGTGCCAGCAGCTTAGTACAGATGTTACCTGAAGCTTTCTTT
TRBV18	TRBJ1-1	-	-	18	CASSARRLGGDLNTEAFF	TGTGCCAGCTCAGCTCGACGGCTGGGGGGAGATTTGAACACTGAAGCTTTCTTT
TRBV5-4	TRBJ2-5	few	TRBD1	16	CASSYYRGTTQETQYF	TGTGCCAGCAGCTATTACAGGGGGACCACACAAGAGACCCAGTACTTC
TRBV25-1	TRBJ2-2	-	TRBD1	16	CASSDPGQGNTGELFF	TGTGCCAGCAGTGATCCGGGACAGGGGAACACCGGGGAGCTGTTTTTT
TRBV9	TRBJ2-1	-	-	13	CASSAWGDNEQFF	TGTGCCAGCAGCGCCTGGGGAGACAATGAGCAGTTCTTC
TRBV18	TRBJ1-6	-	TRBD1	15	CASSPGTGINSPLHF	TGTGCCAGCTCACCAGGGACAGGGATTAATTCACCCCTCCACTTT
TRBV18	TRBJ2-3	-	-	15	CASSQQGSSTDTQYF	TGTGCCAGCTCACAACAGGGATCTAGCACAGATACGCAGTATTTT
TRBV18	TRBJ1-4	-	TRBD1	14	CASSPLDRAEKLFF	TGTGCCAGCTCACCACTGGACAGGGCTGAAAAACTGTTTTTT
TRBV5-1	TRBJ2-1	-	TRBD1	15	CASSFRTGGRDEQFF	TGCGCCAGCAGCTTTCGGACAGGGGGTCGGGATGAGCAGTTCTTC
TRBV19	TRBJ2-7	-	-	14	CASSMALASYEQYF	TGTGCCAGTAGTATGGCTCTAGCATCCTACGAGCAGTACTTC
TRBV18	TRBJ2-3	-	-	16	CASIKGAQGGTDTQYF	TGTGCCAGCATCAAAGGGGCACAGGGTGGCACAGATACGCAGTATTTT
TRBV10-3	TRBJ2-5	-	-	13	CAISGGGQETQYF	TGTGCCATCAGTGGAGGGGGACAAGAGACCCAGTACTTC
TRBV5-5	TRBJ2-2	-	TRBD2	15	CASSLRLAVTGELFF	TGTGCCAGCAGCTTGCGGCTAGCGGTTACCGGGGAGCTGTTTTTT
TRBV9	TRBJ2-1	-	-	19	CASSARLRSVQGHYNEQFF	TGTGCCAGCAGCGCCAGGCTCCGCAGTGTGCAAGGACACTACAATGAGCAGTTCTTC
TRBV6-5	TRBJ1-6	-	-	13	CASRTVWNSPLHF	TGTGCCAGTCGCACAGTCTGGAATTCACCCCTCCACTTT
TRBV6-1	TRBJ2-2	-	TRBD2	17	CASSALTSPYSPGELFF	TGTGCCAGCAGTGCCCTGACTAGCCCCTATTCCCCCGGGGAGCTGTTTTTT
TRBV10-2	TRBJ2-5	-	TRBD2	19	CASSEGGGLAGVGAETQYF	TGCGCCAGCAGTGAGGGGGGGGGACTAGCGGGAGTCGGGGCAGAGACCCAGTACTTC
TRBV5-6	TRBJ1-1	-	-	12	CASSLVRGEAFF	TGTGCCAGCAGCTTGGTCAGGGGCGAAGCTTTCTTT
TRBV10-3	TRBJ2-2	-	TRBD2	16	CAISRLAGGVTGELFF	TGTGCCATCAGTAGACTAGCGGGAGGGGTTACCGGGGAGCTGTTTTTT
TRBV9	TRBJ2-1	-	-	14	CASSVGESYNEQFF	TGTGCCAGCAGCGTAGGAGAGTCCTACAATGAGCAGTTCTTC
TRBV7-2	TRBJ1-5	-	-	17	CASSPAGTGHRNQPQHF	TGTGCCAGCAGCCCCGCAGGAACAGGGCATCGCAATCAGCCCCAGCATTTT
TRBV19	TRBJ2-7	-	TRBD2	16	CASSGRLAGALYEQYF	TGTGCCAGTAGTGGAAGACTAGCGGGAGCCCTCTACGAGCAGTACTTC
TRBV4-3	TRBJ1-3	-	-	14	CASSQAGLGNTIYF	TGCGCCAGCAGCCAGGCAGGGCTTGGAAACACCATATATTTT
TRBV19	TRBJ2-5	-	-	15	CASSPSAVSIETQYF	TGTGCCAGTAGCCCGAGTGCGGTTTCCATAGAGACCCAGTACTTC
TRBV4-3	TRBJ2-4	-	-	17	CASSQESGALSGNIQYF	TGCGCCAGCAGCCAAGAGTCAGGGGCTCTGTCCGGAAACATTCAGTACTTC
TRBV19	TRBJ1-2	-	-	14	CASSIGAGSYGYTF	TGTGCCAGTAGTATAGGCGCAGGATCCTATGGCTACACCTTC
TRBV6-5	TRBJ2-5	-	TRBD1	16	CASSYSAGTGDETQYF	TGTGCCAGCAGTTACTCGGCCGGGACAGGAGACGAGACCCAGTACTTC